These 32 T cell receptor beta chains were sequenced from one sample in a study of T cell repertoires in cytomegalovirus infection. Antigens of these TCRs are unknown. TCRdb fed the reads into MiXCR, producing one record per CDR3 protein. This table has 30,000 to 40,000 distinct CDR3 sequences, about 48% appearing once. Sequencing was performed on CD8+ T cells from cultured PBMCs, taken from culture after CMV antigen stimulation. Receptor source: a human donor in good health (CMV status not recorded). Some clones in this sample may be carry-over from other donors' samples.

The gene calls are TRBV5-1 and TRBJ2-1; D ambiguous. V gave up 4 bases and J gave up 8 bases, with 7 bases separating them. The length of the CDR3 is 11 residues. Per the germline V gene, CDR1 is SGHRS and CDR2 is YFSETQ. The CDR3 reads CASSLSHEQFF. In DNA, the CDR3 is TGCGCCAGCAGCCTTAGCCATGAGCAGTTCTTC.

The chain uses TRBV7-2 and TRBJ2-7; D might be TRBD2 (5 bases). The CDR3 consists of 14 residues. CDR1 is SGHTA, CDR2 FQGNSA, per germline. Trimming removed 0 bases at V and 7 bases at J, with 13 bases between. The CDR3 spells CASSLADYLREQYF. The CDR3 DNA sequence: TGTGCCAGCAGCTTAGCTGACTATCTGCGAGAGCAGTACTTC.

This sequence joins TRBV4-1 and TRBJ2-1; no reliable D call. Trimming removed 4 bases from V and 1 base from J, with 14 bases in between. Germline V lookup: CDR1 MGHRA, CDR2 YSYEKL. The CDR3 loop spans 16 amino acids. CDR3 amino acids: CASSRTSIESYNEQFF. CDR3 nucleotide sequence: TGCGCCAGCAGCCGCACGTCAATCGAATCCTACAATGAGCAGTTCTTC.

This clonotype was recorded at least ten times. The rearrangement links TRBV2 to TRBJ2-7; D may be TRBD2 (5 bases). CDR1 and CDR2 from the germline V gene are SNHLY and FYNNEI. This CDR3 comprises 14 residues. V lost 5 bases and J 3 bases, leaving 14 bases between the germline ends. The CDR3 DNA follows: TGTGCCAGCAGTCCTCTCCGGGGAAACTACGAGCAGTACTTC. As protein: CASSPLRGNYEQYF.

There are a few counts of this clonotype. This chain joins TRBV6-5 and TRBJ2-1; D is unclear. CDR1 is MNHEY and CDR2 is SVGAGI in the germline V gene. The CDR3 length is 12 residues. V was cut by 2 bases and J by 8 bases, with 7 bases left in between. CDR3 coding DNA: TGTGCCAGCAGTTACCGCCGCGATGAGCAGTTCTTC. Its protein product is CASSYRRDEQFF.

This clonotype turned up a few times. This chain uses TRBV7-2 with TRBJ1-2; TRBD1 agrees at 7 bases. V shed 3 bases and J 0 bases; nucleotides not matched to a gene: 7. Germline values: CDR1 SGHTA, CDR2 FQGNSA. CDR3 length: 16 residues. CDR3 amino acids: CASSFSRDSTNYGYTF. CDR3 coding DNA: TGTGCCAGCAGCTTCTCCCGGGACAGCACTAACTATGGCTACACCTTC. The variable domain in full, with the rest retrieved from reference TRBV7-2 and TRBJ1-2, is GAGVSQSPSNKVTEKGKDVELRCDPISGHTALYWYRQSLGQGLEFLIYFQGNSAPDKSGLPSDRFSAERTGGSVSTLTIQRTQQEDSAVYLCASSFSRDSTNYGYTFGSGTRLTVV.

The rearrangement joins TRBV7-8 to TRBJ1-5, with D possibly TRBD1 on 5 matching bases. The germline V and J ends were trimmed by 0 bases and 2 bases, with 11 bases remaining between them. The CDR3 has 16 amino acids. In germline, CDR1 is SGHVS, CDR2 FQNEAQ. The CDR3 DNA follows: TGTGCCAGCAGCTTAGCGGACAACAGTGGCAATCAGCCCCAGCATTTT. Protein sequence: CASSLADNSGNQPQHF.

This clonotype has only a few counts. CDR3 bases: TGTGCTAGTGGTTTGGGGAGGGGCGCTGAAGCTTTCTTT. It codes for CASGLGRGAEAFF. The chain uses TRBV12-5 and TRBJ1-1, with D possibly matching TRBD1 (5 bases). Germline CDR1 reads LGHNT; CDR2 reads FRNRAP. Trimming shortened V by 1 base and J by 6 bases, and 9 bases separated the two germline ends. This CDR3 comprises 13 residues.

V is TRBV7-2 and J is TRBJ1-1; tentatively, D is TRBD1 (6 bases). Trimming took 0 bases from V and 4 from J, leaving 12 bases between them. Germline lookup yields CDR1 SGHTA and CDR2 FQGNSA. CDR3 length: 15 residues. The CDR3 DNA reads TGTGCCAGCAGCTTAGCAGGGGGGGATGGCACTGAAGCTTTCTTT. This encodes CASSLAGGDGTEAFF.

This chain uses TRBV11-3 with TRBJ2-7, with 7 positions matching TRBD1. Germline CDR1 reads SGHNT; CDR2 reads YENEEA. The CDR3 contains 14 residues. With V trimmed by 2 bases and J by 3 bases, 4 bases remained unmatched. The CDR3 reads CASSLTGVDYEQYF. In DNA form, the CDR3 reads TGTGCCAGCAGCTTAACAGGGGTCGACTACGAGCAGTACTTC.

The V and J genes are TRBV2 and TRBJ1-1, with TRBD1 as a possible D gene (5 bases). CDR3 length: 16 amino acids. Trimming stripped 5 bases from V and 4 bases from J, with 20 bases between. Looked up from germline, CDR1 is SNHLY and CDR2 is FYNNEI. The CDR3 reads CASSTTGRGETTEAFF. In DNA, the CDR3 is TGTGCCAGCAGTACCACGGGTCGGGGGGAGACCACTGAAGCTTTCTTT.

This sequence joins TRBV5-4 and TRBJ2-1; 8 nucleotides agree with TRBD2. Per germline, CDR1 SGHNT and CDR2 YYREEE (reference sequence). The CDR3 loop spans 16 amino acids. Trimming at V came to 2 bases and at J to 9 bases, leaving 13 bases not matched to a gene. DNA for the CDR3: TGTGCCAGCAGCTTCGGGGCGGGAGGCGCCTTGGGTGAGCAGTTCTTC. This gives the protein CASSFGAGGALGEQFF.

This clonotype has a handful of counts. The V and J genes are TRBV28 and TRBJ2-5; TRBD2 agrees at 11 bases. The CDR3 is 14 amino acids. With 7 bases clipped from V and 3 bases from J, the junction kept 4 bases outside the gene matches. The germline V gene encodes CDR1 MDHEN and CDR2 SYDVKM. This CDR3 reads CASTGTSGKETQYF. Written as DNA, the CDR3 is TGTGCCAGCACCGGGACTAGCGGAAAAGAGACCCAGTACTTC. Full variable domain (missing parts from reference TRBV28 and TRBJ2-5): DVKVTQSSRYLVKRTGEKVFLECVQDMDHENMFWYRQDPGLGLRLIYFSYDVKMKEKGDIPEGYSVSREKKERFSLILESASTNQTSMYLCASTGTSGKETQYFGPGTRLLVL.

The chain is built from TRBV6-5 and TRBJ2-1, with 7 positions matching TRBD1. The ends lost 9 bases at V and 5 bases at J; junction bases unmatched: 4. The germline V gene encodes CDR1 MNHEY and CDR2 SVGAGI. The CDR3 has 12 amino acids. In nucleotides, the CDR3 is TGTGCCAGTTCCGACAGGGACAATGAGCAGTTCTTC. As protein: CASSDRDNEQFF.

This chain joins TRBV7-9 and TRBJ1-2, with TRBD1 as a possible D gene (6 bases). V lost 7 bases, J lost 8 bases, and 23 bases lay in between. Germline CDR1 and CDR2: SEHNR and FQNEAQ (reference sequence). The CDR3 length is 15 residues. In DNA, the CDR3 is TGTGCCAGCACCGACTCCCGGGGGGCCTTGCGAGGCTACACCTTC. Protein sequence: CASTDSRGALRGYTF.

The CDR3: CASSWTAANEQFF. The CDR3 nucleotides are TGTGCCAGTAGTTGGACGGCCGCCAATGAGCAGTTCTTC. This rearrangement joins TRBV19 to TRBJ2-1; D unresolved. From germline, CDR1 is LNHDA and CDR2 SQIVND (reference sequence). The CDR3 totals 13 residues. Between the trimmed V and J ends, which lost 5 bases and 6 bases, there was a span of 11 bases.

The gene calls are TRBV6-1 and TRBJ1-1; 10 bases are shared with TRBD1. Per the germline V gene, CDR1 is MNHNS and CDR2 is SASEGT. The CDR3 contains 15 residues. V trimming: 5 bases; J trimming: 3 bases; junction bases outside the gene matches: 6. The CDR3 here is CASSPWTGGYTEAFF. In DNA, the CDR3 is TGTGCCAGCAGTCCTTGGACAGGGGGGTACACTGAAGCTTTCTTT.

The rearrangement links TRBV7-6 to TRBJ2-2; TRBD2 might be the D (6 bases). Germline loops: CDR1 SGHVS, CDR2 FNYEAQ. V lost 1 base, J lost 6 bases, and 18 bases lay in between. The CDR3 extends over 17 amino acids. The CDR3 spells CASSLETPSSGAGELFF. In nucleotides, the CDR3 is TGTGCCAGCAGCTTAGAAACACCCTCTTCGGGAGCCGGGGAGCTGTTTTTT.

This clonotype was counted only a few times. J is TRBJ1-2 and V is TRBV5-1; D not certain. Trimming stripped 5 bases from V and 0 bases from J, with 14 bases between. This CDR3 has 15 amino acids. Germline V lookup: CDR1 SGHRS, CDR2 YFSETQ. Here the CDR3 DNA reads TGCGCCAGCAGGGTTCAGCTCAGACCTAACTATGGCTACACCTTC. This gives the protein CASRVQLRPNYGYTF.

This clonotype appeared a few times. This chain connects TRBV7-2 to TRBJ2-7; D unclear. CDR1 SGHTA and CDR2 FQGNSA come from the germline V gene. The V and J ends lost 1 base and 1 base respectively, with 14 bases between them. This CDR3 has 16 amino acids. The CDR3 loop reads CASSLGATLASYEQYF. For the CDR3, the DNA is TGTGCCAGCAGCTTAGGAGCCACCCTGGCTTCCTACGAGCAGTACTTC.

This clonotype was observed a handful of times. CDR3: CASSQDVGSRNIQYF. The DNA of the CDR3 is TGTGCCAGCAGCCAAGATGTGGGGAGTAGGAACATTCAGTACTTC. This chain joins TRBV4-2 and TRBJ2-4; the D gene is possibly TRBD2 (5 bases). Trimming cost V 0 bases and J 7 bases, with 13 bases left between them. Germline V gives CDR1 LGHNA, CDR2 YNFKEQ. CDR3 length equals 15 residues.

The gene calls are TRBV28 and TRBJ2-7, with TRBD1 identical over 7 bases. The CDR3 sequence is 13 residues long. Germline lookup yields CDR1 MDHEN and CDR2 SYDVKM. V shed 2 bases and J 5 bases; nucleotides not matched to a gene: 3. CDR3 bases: TGTGCCAGCAGTTTAGGCGACAGGGACGAGCAGTACTTC. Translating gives CASSLGDRDEQYF.

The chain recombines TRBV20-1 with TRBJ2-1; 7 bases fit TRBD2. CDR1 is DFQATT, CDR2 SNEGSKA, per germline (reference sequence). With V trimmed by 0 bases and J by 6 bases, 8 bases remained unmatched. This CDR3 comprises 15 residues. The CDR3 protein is CSAREIGTTVNEQFF. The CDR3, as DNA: TGCAGTGCTAGAGAGATTGGGACTACCGTCAATGAGCAGTTCTTC.

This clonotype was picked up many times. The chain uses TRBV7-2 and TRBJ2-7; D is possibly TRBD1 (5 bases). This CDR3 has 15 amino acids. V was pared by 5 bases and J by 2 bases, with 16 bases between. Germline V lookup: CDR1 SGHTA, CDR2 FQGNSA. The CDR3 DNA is TGTGCCAGCAGCCCAACGACAGCCCAGGCCTACGAGCAGTACTTC. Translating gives CASSPTTAQAYEQYF. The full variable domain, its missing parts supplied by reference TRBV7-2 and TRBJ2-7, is GAGVSQSPSNKVTEKGKDVELRCDPISGHTALYWYRQSLGQGLEFLIYFQGNSAPDKSGLPSDRFSAERTGGSVSTLTIQRTQQEDSAVYLCASSPTTAQAYEQYFGPGTRLTVT.

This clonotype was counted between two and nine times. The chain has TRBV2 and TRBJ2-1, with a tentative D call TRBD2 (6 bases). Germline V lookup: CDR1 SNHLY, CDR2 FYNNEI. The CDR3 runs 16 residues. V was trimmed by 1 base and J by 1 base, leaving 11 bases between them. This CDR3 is CASSEGGLKSYNEQFF. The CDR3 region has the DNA TGTGCCAGCAGTGAAGGGGGACTGAAGTCCTACAATGAGCAGTTCTTC.

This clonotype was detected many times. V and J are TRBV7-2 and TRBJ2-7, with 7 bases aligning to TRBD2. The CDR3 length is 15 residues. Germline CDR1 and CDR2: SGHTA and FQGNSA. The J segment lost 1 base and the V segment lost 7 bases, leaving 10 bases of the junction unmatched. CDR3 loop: CASNLGGSGSYEQYF. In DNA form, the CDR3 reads TGTGCCAGCAACCTGGGGGGGAGCGGATCCTACGAGCAGTACTTC.

CDR3: CATRTTSGSNYNEQFF. The DNA for the CDR3 is TGTGCCACCAGGACGACTAGCGGGAGCAATTACAATGAGCAGTTCTTC. This chain joins TRBV15 and TRBJ2-1; 12 nucleotides line up with TRBD2. V lost 6 bases, J lost 4 bases, and 7 bases stayed unmatched. This CDR3 has 16 amino acids. The V gene's germline CDR1 is LNHNV and CDR2 YYDKDF (reference sequence).

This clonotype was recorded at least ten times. Written as DNA, the CDR3 is TGTGCCAGCAGCCAAAGCGGGAGAACCTACGAGCAGTACTTC. It encodes CASSQSGRTYEQYF. The rearrangement uses TRBV12-3 or TRBV12-4 and TRBJ2-7; 8 bases are shared with TRBD2. The CDR3 sequence is 14 residues long. V was pared by 6 bases and J by 2 bases, with 6 bases of the junction left unmatched.

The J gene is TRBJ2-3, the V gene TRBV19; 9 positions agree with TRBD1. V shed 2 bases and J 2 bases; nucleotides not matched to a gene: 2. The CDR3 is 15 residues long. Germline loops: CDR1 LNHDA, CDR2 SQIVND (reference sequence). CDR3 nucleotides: TGTGCCAGTAGTATAAGACAGGGGGTCACAGATACGCAGTATTTT. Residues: CASSIRQGVTDTQYF.

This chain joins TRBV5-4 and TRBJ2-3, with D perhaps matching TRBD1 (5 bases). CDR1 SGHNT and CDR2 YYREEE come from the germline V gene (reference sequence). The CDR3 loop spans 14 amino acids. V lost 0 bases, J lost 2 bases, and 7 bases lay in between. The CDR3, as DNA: TGTGCCAGCAGCTTGGGGGGCTCCACAGATACGCAGTATTTT. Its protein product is CASSLGGSTDTQYF.

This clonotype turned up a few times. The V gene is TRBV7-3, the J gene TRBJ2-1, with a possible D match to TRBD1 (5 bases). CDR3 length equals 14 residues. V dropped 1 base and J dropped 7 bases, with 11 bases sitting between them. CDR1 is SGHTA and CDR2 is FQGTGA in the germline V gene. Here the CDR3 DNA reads TGTGCCAGCAGCTTAAGGGGCAGTGGGAATGAGCAGTTCTTC. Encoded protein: CASSLRGSGNEQFF.

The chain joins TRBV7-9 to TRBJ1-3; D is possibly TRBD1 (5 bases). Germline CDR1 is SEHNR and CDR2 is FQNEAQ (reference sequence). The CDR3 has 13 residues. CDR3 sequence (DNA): TGTGCAAGCGAGGGGTCGTACGGAAACACCATATATTTT. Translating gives CASEGSYGNTIYF.